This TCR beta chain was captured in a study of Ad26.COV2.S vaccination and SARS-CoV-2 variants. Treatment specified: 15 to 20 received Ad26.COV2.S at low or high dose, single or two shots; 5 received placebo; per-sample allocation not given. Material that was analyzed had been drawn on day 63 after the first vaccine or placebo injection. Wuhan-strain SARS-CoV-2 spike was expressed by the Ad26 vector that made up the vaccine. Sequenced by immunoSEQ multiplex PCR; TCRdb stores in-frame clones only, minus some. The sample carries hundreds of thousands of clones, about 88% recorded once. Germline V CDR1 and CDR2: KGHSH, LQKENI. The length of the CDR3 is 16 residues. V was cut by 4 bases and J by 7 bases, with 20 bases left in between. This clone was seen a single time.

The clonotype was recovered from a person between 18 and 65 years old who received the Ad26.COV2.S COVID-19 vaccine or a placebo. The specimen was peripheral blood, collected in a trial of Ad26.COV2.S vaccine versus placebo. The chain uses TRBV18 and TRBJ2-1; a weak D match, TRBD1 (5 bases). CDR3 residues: CASSQIRQTQGNEQFF. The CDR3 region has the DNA TGTGCCAGCTCACAAATTCGACAGACCCAAGGTAATGAGCAGTTCTTC.